The clone carrying this TCR beta chain was counted between two and nine times. Antigen unknown. The sample comes from a study of T cell repertoires in cytomegalovirus infection. Germline lookup yields CDR1 LNHNV and CDR2 YYDKDF (reference sequence). Deletions cut 4 bases from V and 2 bases from J, with 0 bases between. The CDR3 contains 12 residues. TCRdb reprocessed the reads with MiXCR, giving one entry per CDR3 protein. This repertoire shows some 200,000 distinct CDR3 sequences, around 40% found once; its top ten account for 55% to 60%. Specimen: CD8+ T cells from cultured PBMCs, collected from culture after CMV antigen stimulation. The source is a human donor in good health (CMV status not recorded). Some clones in this sample may be carry-over from other donors' samples. The chain links TRBV15 to TRBJ2-6, with unresolved D. CDR3 amino acids: CATSTGANVLTF. CDR3 nucleotides: TGTGCCACCAGCACTGGGGCCAACGTCCTGACTTTC.